One and the same sample provided the 27 T cell receptor beta chains below, sequenced in a study of cytomegalovirus exposure and HLA in healthy donors. A multiplex PCR was run with 60 Vbeta primers and 13 Jbeta primers. The data were produced by immunoSEQ multiplex PCR, yet TCRdb's version contains in-frame clones alone and is incomplete. Here the sample spans roughly 150,000 clones, more than 75% being singletons. Sample: PBMCs. Receptors were obtained from a woman aged 40 to 50 in good health and CMV-seronegative.

The genes are TRBV7-3 and TRBJ2-7; 10 nucleotides line up with TRBD2. CDR1 is SGHTA, CDR2 FQGTGA, per germline. Unmatched junction bases numbered 13, after V lost 5 bases and J lost 0 bases. The CDR3 covers 18 residues. The CDR3 coding sequence is TGTGCCAGCAGCCCCGGGGCTAGCGGGGGCCACCCCTCCTACGAGCAGTACTTC. Translating it yields CASSPGASGGHPSYEQYF.

Concerning this clone itself: One end of the junction is discordant with germline, which a read error may explain. V is TRBV11-2 and J is TRBJ1-2; D may be TRBD1 (5 bases). The CDR3 has 13 residues. CDR1 SGHAT and CDR2 FQNNGV come from the germline V gene. CDR3: CASSLHQGGLASF. The CDR3 DNA sequence: TGTGCCAGCAGCTTACACCAGGGAGGTTTAGCATCCTTC. The complete variable domain, with remaining parts taken from reference TRBV11-2 and TRBJ1-2, reads EAGVAQSPRYKIIEKRQSVAFWCNPISGHATLYWYQQILGQGPKLLIQFQNNGVVDDSQLPKDRFSAERLKGVDSTLKIQPAKLEDSAVYLCASSLHQGGLASFGSGTRLTVV.

This chain joins TRBV11-3 and TRBJ2-5, with D perhaps TRBD2 (5 bases). Germline V gene lookup returns CDR1 SGHNT and CDR2 YENEEA. The CDR3 is made up of 15 amino acids. The V gene lost 1 base and the J gene lost 3 bases, with 12 bases spanning the gap. For the CDR3, the DNA is TGTGCCAGCAGCTTAGGGGCGGGCGCCGAAGAGACCCAGTACTTC. Protein product: CASSLGAGAEETQYF.

The V call is TRBV5-1, the J call TRBJ1-3; 10 positions agree with TRBD1. The CDR3 length is 16 residues. The trim removed 4 bases at V and 1 base at J, leaving 5 bases unmatched. Germline V gene lookup returns CDR1 SGHRS and CDR2 YFSETQ. CDR3 region: CASSVGQGKSGNTIYF. The CDR3 DNA follows: TGCGCCAGCAGCGTGGGACAGGGGAAGTCTGGAAACACCATATATTTT.

The chain recombines TRBV27 with TRBJ1-5; unclear D gene. This CDR3 has 14 residues. Germline CDR1 and CDR2: MNHEY and SMNVEV (reference sequence). The V end lost 0 bases, the J end lost 6 bases, and 9 bases lay between the germline ends. The CDR3 DNA sequence: TGTGCCAGCAGTTTATCTGGCCCATTTCAGCCCCAGCATTTT. Residues: CASSLSGPFQPQHF.

The chain carries TRBV10-3 and TRBJ2-7; TRBD2 matches 10 bases. Germline CDR1 and CDR2: ENHRY and SYGVKD. The V and J ends lost 0 bases and 7 bases, in that order; junction bases with no gene match: 12. This CDR3 comprises 17 residues. CDR3 in amino acids: CAISESLVASGSGEQYF. CDR3 DNA sequence: TGTGCCATCAGTGAGTCGTTGGTGGCTAGCGGGAGCGGGGAGCAGTACTTC.

This clone appeared once. The chain couples TRBV7-9 to TRBJ2-7, with 8 positions matching TRBD1. The J segment lost 3 bases and the V segment lost 4 bases, leaving 11 bases of the junction unmatched. The CDR3 runs to 16 residues. The germline V gene encodes CDR1 SEHNR and CDR2 FQNEAQ (reference sequence). DNA for the CDR3: TGTGCCAGCAGCTCAGGGAGTCAGGGGGCTTACTACGAGCAGTACTTC. Its protein product is CASSSGSQGAYYEQYF. Filled out from reference TRBV7-9 and TRBJ2-7, the complete variable domain reads DTGVSQNPRHKITKRGQNVTFRCDPISEHNRLYWYRQTLGQGPEFLTYFQNEAQLEKSRLLSDRFSAERPKGSFSTLEIQRTEQGDSAMYLCASSSGSQGAYYEQYFGPGTRLTVT.

The table lists this clone with a count of one. This chain connects TRBV28 to TRBJ2-1; 10 nucleotides agree with TRBD2. Germline CDR1 reads MDHEN; CDR2 reads SYDVKM. V dropped 6 bases and J dropped 4; count of bases not matched to a gene: 9. This CDR3 has 16 amino acids. The CDR3 protein is CASRPTGTSEYNEQFF. CDR3 sequence (DNA): TGTGCCAGCAGACCCACCGGGACTAGCGAGTACAATGAGCAGTTCTTC.

This clone was detected once. V gene TRBV18 combines with J gene TRBJ1-2, with 7 bases lining up with TRBD1. This CDR3 is built from 14 residues. Germline CDR1 is KGHSH and CDR2 is LQKENI. V was pared by 4 bases and J by 3 bases, with 5 bases of the junction left unmatched. The CDR3 DNA reads TGTGCCAGCTCACTGCGGACAGGCCACTATGGCTACACCTTC. This sequence encodes CASSLRTGHYGYTF.

V is TRBV6-1 and J is TRBJ2-7; maybe TRBD1 (6 bases). This CDR3 spans 15 amino acids. The V end was cut by 4 bases, the J end by 4 bases, with 17 bases between. Germline V CDR1 and CDR2: MNHNS, SASEGT. The chain's CDR3 is CASSAQRQADYEQYF. CDR3 nucleotide sequence: TGTGCCAGCAGTGCCCAGAGACAGGCCGATTACGAGCAGTACTTC.

This clone was seen only once. This chain links TRBV9 with TRBJ1-1; TRBD1 agrees at 8 bases. CDR1 and CDR2 (germline): SGDLS, YYNGEE. With 3 bases clipped from V and 4 bases from J, the junction kept 2 bases outside the gene matches. CDR3 length equals 13 residues. The CDR3 bases are TGTGCCAGCAGCGACAGGGGGGGCACTGAAGCTTTCTTT. This sequence encodes CASSDRGGTEAFF. The full variable domain, completed using reference TRBV9 and TRBJ1-1, is DSGVTQTPKHLITATGQRVTLRCSPRSGDLSVYWYQQSLDQGLQFLIQYYNGEERAKGNILERFSAQQFPDLHSELNLSSLELGDSALYFCASSDRGGTEAFFGQGTRLTVV.

This clone has only one observation. This chain's CDR3 is CASSFGTGNYGYTF. In DNA, the CDR3 is TGTGCCAGCAGCTTCGGGACAGGGAACTATGGCTACACCTTC. This sequence joins TRBV7-2 and TRBJ1-2; 9 positions agree with TRBD1. Germline V gives CDR1 SGHTA, CDR2 FQGNSA. CDR3 size: 14 residues. J gave up 2 bases and V 3 bases, and 1 base lay outside the gene matches.

In this sample, this clone turned up a few times. The junction differs from germline at one of its ends, possibly a read error. CDR3: CSSSLVAGTGGNSPLHF. DNA of the CDR3: TGTTCCAGCAGCTTAGTGGCGGGTACGGGAGGTAATTCACCCCTCCACTTT. The V and J genes are TRBV7-9 and TRBJ1-6, with no clear D. CDR1 and CDR2 from the germline V gene are SEHNR and FQNEAQ (reference sequence). The CDR3 extends over 17 amino acids.

This chain connects TRBV7-6 to TRBJ2-7; tentative D call: TRBD1 (6 bases). The CDR3 is made up of 14 amino acids. Germline-derived CDR1 and CDR2 are SGHVS and FNYEAQ. Trimming removed 4 bases at V and 3 bases at J, with 13 bases between. The CDR3 DNA reads TGTGCCAGCAGCTCAGGGGCTACGAACTACGAGCAGTACTTC. This gives the protein CASSSGATNYEQYF.

A few counts support this clone. One end of the junction fails to match germline, which may point to a read error. The V and J genes are TRBV7-9 and TRBJ2-7; unclear D gene. In germline, CDR1 is SEHNR, CDR2 FQNEAQ (reference sequence). The CDR3 runs 13 residues. The DNA of the CDR3 is TGTTCCAGCAGCTTAGGGCAGTCCTACGAGCAGTACTTC. This encodes CSSSLGQSYEQYF. Full variable domain (missing parts from reference TRBV7-9 and TRBJ2-7): DTGVSQNPRHKITKRGQNVTFRCDPISEHNRLYWYRQTLGQGPEFLTYFQNEAQLEKSRLLSDRFSAERPKGSFSTLEIQRTEQGDSAMYLCSSSLGQSYEQYFGPGTRLTVT.

V and J are TRBV7-9 and TRBJ2-5, with TRBD1 matching 9 bases. The J call is doubtful: the DNA matches TRBJ2-7 better. Germline CDR1 and CDR2: SEHNR and FQNEAQ (reference sequence). This CDR3 has 15 amino acids. CDR3 in amino acids: CASSLGGTGNVEQYF. DNA for the CDR3: TGTGCCAGCAGCTTAGGGGGGACAGGGAACGTCGAGCAGTACTTC.

The V gene is TRBV7-2, the J gene TRBJ1-6; D not certain. The CDR3 is 15 residues long. Trimming stripped 1 base from V and 9 bases from J, with 13 bases between. Germline lookup yields CDR1 SGHTA and CDR2 FQGNSA. CDR3 sequence reads: CASSLDSRSSSPLHF. Written as DNA, the CDR3 is TGTGCCAGCAGCTTAGACTCCAGGTCAAGTTCACCCCTCCACTTT.

The CDR3: CASSLLQGASSYEQYF. CDR3 in DNA: TGTGCCAGCAGTTTATTGCAGGGGGCGAGCTCCTACGAGCAGTACTTC. V gene TRBV28 combines with J gene TRBJ2-7, with 8 bases aligning to TRBD1. Trimming cost V 1 base and J 0 bases; bases outside gene matches: 5. The CDR3 runs to 16 residues. Germline CDR1 is MDHEN and CDR2 is SYDVKM.

This sequence joins TRBV18 and TRBJ2-7; the match to TRBD2 covers 13 bases. This CDR3 comprises 14 residues. J lost 5 bases, V lost 3 bases, and 1 base had no gene match. The germline CDR1 and CDR2 sequences are KGHSH and LQKENI. This CDR3 reads CASSPGLAGDEQYF. In DNA, the CDR3 is TGTGCCAGCTCACCCGGACTAGCGGGAGACGAGCAGTACTTC.

The chain recombines TRBV21-1 with TRBJ1-4; the D call TRBD1 from the table was never checked on the DNA. TRBV21-1 is tagged as a pseudogene. The CDR3 extends over 10 amino acids. CDR3 sequence (DNA): TGTGCCAGCAGCAACAAAAAACTGTTTTTT. It encodes CASSNKKLFF.

The chain joins TRBV7-9 to TRBJ2-5; TRBD2 is a possible D gene (6 bases). Germline assignment: CDR1 SEHNR and CDR2 FQNEAQ (reference sequence). V lost 5 bases, J lost 5 bases, and 15 bases lay in between. There are 14 residues in the CDR3. The CDR3 DNA reads as TGTGCCAGCAGCCCTACTAGCACCGGGGAGACCCAGTACTTC. Translation gives CASSPTSTGETQYF.

The chain has TRBV11-3 and TRBJ1-1; 10 bases map to TRBD1. CDR1 is SGHNT and CDR2 is YENEEA in the germline V gene. This CDR3 comprises 15 residues. The junction had 4 bases not matched to a gene; V was cut back by 5 bases and J by 1 base. The CDR3 is CASSARQGANTEAFF. DNA of the CDR3: TGTGCCAGCAGCGCCCGACAGGGGGCGAACACTGAAGCTTTCTTT.

The rearrangement joins TRBV11-2 to TRBJ2-2, with 7 bases matching TRBD1. CDR1 and CDR2 from the germline V gene are SGHAT and FQNNGV. V shed 3 bases, J shed 0 bases, and the junction held 7 bases outside the gene matches. The CDR3 is 17 residues long. The CDR3 protein is CASSFAWDSPNTGELFF. CDR3 coding DNA: TGTGCCAGCAGCTTCGCCTGGGACAGTCCGAACACCGGGGAGCTGTTTTTT.

The chain joins TRBV19 to TRBJ2-4; the match to TRBD2 covers 15 bases. The J segment lost 6 bases and the V segment lost 3 bases, leaving 9 bases of the junction unmatched. The CDR3 runs to 18 residues. Germline-derived CDR1 and CDR2 are LNHDA and SQIVND (reference sequence). The CDR3 nucleotides are TGTGCCAGTAGTATCGCCCATGGACTAGCGGGGGGGTCAAACATTCAGTACTTC. It codes for CASSIAHGLAGGSNIQYF.

The chain carries TRBV28 and TRBJ2-7; weak D call: TRBD2 (5 bases). This CDR3 comprises 11 residues. The germline V gene encodes CDR1 MDHEN and CDR2 SYDVKM. V lost 4 bases to trimming and J lost 7 bases, with 8 bases between them. CDR3 nucleotides: TGTGCCAGCAGTTCGGAGCGGGAGCAGTACTTC. This translates into CASSSEREQYF.

The chain links TRBV5-1 to TRBJ2-2, with D possibly being TRBD1 (5 bases). The V and J ends lost 4 bases and 4 bases respectively, with 11 bases between them. Per germline, CDR1 SGHRS and CDR2 YFSETQ. This CDR3 contains 14 residues. The chain's CDR3 is CASSEIDSTGELFF. The CDR3 nucleotides read TGCGCCAGCAGCGAAATCGACAGCACCGGGGAGCTGTTTTTT.

V gene TRBV30 combines with J gene TRBJ1-6, with D possibly being TRBD1 (5 bases). Germline lookup yields CDR1 GTSNPN and CDR2 SVGIG (reference sequence). The CDR3 runs to 12 residues. Deletions cut 3 bases from V and 7 bases from J, with 7 bases between. CDR3 DNA: TGTGCCTGGAGAGGGGCGAATTCACCCCTCCACTTT. As protein: CAWRGANSPLHF.